A single sample is the source of the 4 T cell receptor beta chains below, sequenced in a study of identifying expanded T cells in peripheral blood. Sequenced by immunoSEQ multiplex PCR; TCRdb stores in-frame clones only, minus some. The data hold 75,000 to 95,000 clones, with roughly 85% observed a single time. Sequencing input: blood. The receptors were gathered from a person between 18 and 75 years old in good health.

This chain links TRBV29-1 with TRBJ2-2; the match to TRBD1 covers 12 bases. The germline V gene encodes CDR1 SQVTM and CDR2 ANQGSEA. V gave up 4 bases and J gave up 5 bases; unmatched junction bases: 5. This CDR3 contains 15 residues. The CDR3 DNA follows: TGCAGCGTTGGGGACAGGGGGCGTCGTACCGGGGAGCTGTTTTTT. This codes for CSVGDRGRRTGELFF.

The chain combines TRBV6-5 with TRBJ1-3; D is uncertain. The CDR3 loop spans 14 amino acids. V was cut by 6 bases and J by 2 bases, with 11 bases left in between. From germline, CDR1 is MNHEY and CDR2 SVGAGI. The CDR3 protein is CASSLYSTGNTIYF. The CDR3 DNA is TGTGCCAGCAGCCTCTACAGCACTGGAAACACCATATATTTT.

This clone was recorded once. The V call is TRBV7-9, the J call TRBJ2-1; D may be TRBD2 (6 bases). The CDR3 spans 15 residues. Trimming took 6 bases from V and 10 from J, leaving 22 bases between them. Germline assignment: CDR1 SEHNR and CDR2 FQNEAQ (reference sequence). CDR3 in amino acids: CASSFSAGLRGEQFF. The CDR3 nucleotides are TGTGCCAGCAGTTTCAGTGCGGGACTCCGAGGGGAGCAGTTCTTC.

The chain couples TRBV7-2 to TRBJ1-5; the D is unclear. This CDR3 region has 15 residues. V lost 1 base to trimming and J lost 1 base, with 8 bases between them. Per the germline V gene, CDR1 is SGHTA and CDR2 is FQGNSA. CDR3 in DNA: TGTGCCAGCAGCTTAGTGAATTGGAGCAATCAGCCCCAGCATTTT. The encoded protein is CASSLVNWSNQPQHF.